This T cell receptor beta chain came from a study of T cell responses to AZD1222 COVID-19 vaccine. Whole-study results and caveats: Reports indicate that nearly half of spike-specific TCRs are directed at unmutated variant regions. Repertoire collection took place solely once the T cell response had peaked. Donors skewed white British and female; clonal diversity was possibly underestimated. Just a handful of AZD1222 recipients were seropositive at baseline.

Using immunoSEQ multiplex PCR, the repertoire was profiled, and TCRdb retains in-frame clones only, with some absent. The top ten hold nearly 1% of the sample, which has 150,000 to 200,000 clones, around 90% seen once. The CDR3 covers 14 residues. A word on this clone: Its antigen is unidentified.

Sequencing used peripheral blood, obtained on day 0 of AZD1222 vaccination. The V and J genes are TRBV21-1 and TRBJ1-3. TRBV21-1 is a known pseudogene. This sequence originates from an adult in good health. The CDR3 DNA is TGTGCCAGCACCACGGGGCAGGGAATAAACACCATATATTTT. It translates to CASTTGQGINTIYF.